This is a list of T cell receptor beta chains from one sample in a study of blood T cell repertoires in COVID-19. Measured with immunoSEQ multiplex PCR; TCRdb has only the in-frame clones, and not every one. In the table there are 90,000 to 140,000 clones, approximately 78% of which are singletons. Sequences were obtained from peripheral blood. All receptors derive from a woman older than 75 with acute or convalescent COVID-19. The CDR3 runs from the conserved cysteine through the conserved F or W. The order of the fields is V gene, J gene, clone size, D gene, CDR3 DNA, CDR3 protein. A D gene is named only where the DNA matches it firmly. A clone size is listed for some rows: how often the clone was seen (once, few, many), or a class if it is expanded.

TRBV4-2,TRBJ2-1,.,.,TGTGCCAGCAGCCAAGAATGGAGACAGGTCCTAAATGAGCAGTTCTTC,CASSQEWRQVLNEQFF
TRBV5-1,TRBJ2-5,.,TRBD1,TGCGCCAGCAGCTTACAAGACGATCGGGACAGTTTCCAAGAGACCCAGTACTTC,CASSLQDDRDSFQETQYF
TRBV14,TRBJ1-2,.,TRBD1,TGTGCCAGCAGCTTCCGGACAGGGGGCATCTATGGCTACACCTTC,CASSFRTGGIYGYTF
TRBV5-1,TRBJ2-7,few,.,TGCGCCAGCAGCCTGGACGGTTATTCCTACGAGCAGTACTTC,CASSLDGYSYEQYF
TRBV28,TRBJ1-5,.,.,TGTGCCAGCACCACAGCAGGGCAGCCCCAGCATTTT,CASTTAGQPQHF
TRBV18,TRBJ1-5,.,TRBD1,TGTGCCAGCTCACCATCGACAGGGTCGAATCAGCCCCAGCATTTT,CASSPSTGSNQPQHF
TRBV21-1,TRBJ1-5,once,.,TGTGCCAGCAGCAAAGCGGGGCAGGGTTATCAGCCCCAGCATTTT,CASSKAGQGYQPQHF
TRBV29-1,TRBJ1-2,.,.,TGCAGCGTTGAAGGGCAGGGCCCCAGGGGCTACACCTTC,CSVEGQGPRGYTF
TRBV24-1,TRBJ1-5,.,.,TGTGCCACCAGTAGGGGAGGAAGCAATCAGCCCCAGCATTTT,CATSRGGSNQPQHF
TRBV27,TRBJ2-3,.,TRBD2,TGTGCCAGCAGTTTCAGAAGTAGCGGGAAAGAGAAAGATACGCAGTATTTT,CASSFRSSGKEKDTQYF
TRBV2,TRBJ1-2,once,.,TGTGCCAGCGTTCCCGACTATGGCTACACCTTC,CASVPDYGYTF
TRBV5-4,TRBJ2-1,.,.,TGTGCCAGCTCTACTCAATACAATGAGCAGTTCTTC,CASSTQYNEQFF
TRBV11-3,TRBJ2-2,.,.,TGTGCCAGCAGCTTAGTACAATACACCGGGGAGCTGTTTTTT,CASSLVQYTGELFF
TRBV6-5,TRBJ2-5,.,TRBD2,TGTGCCACCCGGGAGGGGGGGGAGACCCAGTACTTC,CATREGGETQYF
TRBV5-4,TRBJ1-6,.,.,TGTGCCAGCAGCTTGGGGCGAAGGGAGTCACCCCTCCACTTT,CASSLGRRESPLHF
TRBV2,TRBJ2-7,.,.,TGTGCCAGCAGTCTCTACGAGCAGTACTTC,CASSLYEQYF
TRBV11-2,TRBJ2-1,.,.,TGTGCCAGCAGCTCCCCCGGGCGGGCGTCCATACGGGAGCAGTTCTTC,CASSSPGRASIREQFF
TRBV7-2,TRBJ2-1,.,.,TGTGCCAGCAGCTCGTCGGTTACTAGGTTTGGAAATGAGCAGTTCTTC,CASSSSVTRFGNEQFF
TRBV6-6,TRBJ1-1,.,TRBD1,TGTGCCAGCAGGACCGGGACAGGGTCTGAAGCTTTCTTT,CASRTGTGSEAFF
TRBV2,TRBJ1-4,.,TRBD1,TGTGCCAGCAGCCGACAGGGGGGAGAAGAAAAACTGTTTTTT,CASSRQGGEEKLFF
TRBV4-1,TRBJ1-1,.,.,TGCGCCAGCAGCCAAGTCTATGGTCTCGGCGGCTTCAACACTGAAGCTTTCTTT,CASSQVYGLGGFNTEAFF
TRBV14,TRBJ2-1,.,.,TGTGCCAGCAGTGGATTACCGGGACTCGTATACAATGAGCAGTTCTTC,CASSGLPGLVYNEQFF
TRBV2,TRBJ1-4,.,TRBD1,TGTGCCAGCACGGACAGGGCGGATGAAAAACTGTTTTTT,CASTDRADEKLFF
TRBV30,TRBJ2-1,.,TRBD2,TGTGCCTGGAGTGTGACTAGCGGGACCAATGAGCAGTTCTTC,CAWSVTSGTNEQFF
TRBV18,TRBJ2-1,.,.,TGTGCCAGCTCAGCCCCCGGGTCCAGGGATGAGCAGTTCTTC,CASSAPGSRDEQFF
TRBV3-1/TRBV3-2,TRBJ2-7,.,TRBD2,TGTGCCAGCAGCCAGGGAAGGAGCGGGGCCTCCTACGAGCAGTACTTC,CASSQGRSGASYEQYF
TRBV20-1,TRBJ2-2,few,.,TGCAGTGCTAGTGGGTCGGTCGGGGAGCTGTTTTTT,CSASGSVGELFF
TRBV6-5,TRBJ2-3,.,TRBD1,TGTGCCAGCAGCGCTCTCGGACAGGGCCCAGATACGCAGTATTTT,CASSALGQGPDTQYF
TRBV4-3,TRBJ1-1,few,TRBD1,TGCGCCAGCAGCCAAGACCCGGGACAGCCCACTGAAGCTTTCTTT,CASSQDPGQPTEAFF
TRBV7-9,TRBJ1-5,once,.,TGTGCCAGCAGCCGAGACACTAGCAATCAGCCCCAGCATTTT,CASSRDTSNQPQHF
TRBV5-6,TRBJ2-2,.,TRBD1,TGTGCCAGCAGCTTGGCAGGGGGCTACACCGGGGAGCTGTTTTTT,CASSLAGGYTGELFF
TRBV7-9,TRBJ1-2,.,TRBD1,TGTGCCAGCAGCCACCGGGACAGGCCTCACTACACCTTC,CASSHRDRPHYTF
TRBV5-1,TRBJ2-1,.,.,TGCGCCAGCAGCGCTATTACCGGGACAAGAAACAATGAGCAGTTCTTC,CASSAITGTRNNEQFF
TRBV19,TRBJ1-4,.,.,TGTGCCAGTAGTGGGCCAGGGGAGAATGAAAAACTGTTTTTT,CASSGPGENEKLFF
TRBV7-8,TRBJ1-1,few,.,TGTGCCAGCAGCTTTCAGGAGGGGACTGAAGCTTTCTTT,CASSFQEGTEAFF
TRBV2,TRBJ2-7,.,.,TGTGCCAGCAGTGAACCCCTCTACGAGCAGTACTTC,CASSEPLYEQYF
TRBV5-1,TRBJ2-5,.,.,TGCGCCAGCAGCTTGGCCATGCAAGAGACCCAGTACTTC,CASSLAMQETQYF
TRBV7-9,TRBJ2-1,once,TRBD1,TGTGCCAGCAGCTTAGGGGACAGGGACTACAATGAGCAGTTCTTC,CASSLGDRDYNEQFF
TRBV6-5,TRBJ2-1,once,TRBD2,TGTGCCAGCGGGGCCGGGACTATCTACAATGAGCAGTTCTTC,CASGAGTIYNEQFF
TRBV20-1,TRBJ2-3,.,.,TGCAGTGCTAGTAATGCGGTCACAGATACGCAGTATTTT,CSASNAVTDTQYF
TRBV19,TRBJ1-4,.,.,TGTGCCAGTAGTATAGTCGACAGGATTAATGAAAAACTGTTTTTT,CASSIVDRINEKLFF